Below, 31 T cell receptor beta chains from the same sample are listed, as sequenced in a study of cytomegalovirus exposure and HLA in healthy donors. Measured with immunoSEQ multiplex PCR; TCRdb has only the in-frame clones, and not every one. The sample gives about 110,000 clones, approximately 89% of which show up once; approximately 1.9% is in the top ten. Sequenced sample: PBMCs. Receptors originate from a woman aged 18-29 years in good health and CMV-seronegative.

The J gene is TRBJ1-2, the V gene TRBV4-3; D might be TRBD1 (6 bases). Germline V gene lookup returns CDR1 LGHNA and CDR2 YSLEER. The CDR3 sequence is 12 residues long. The CDR3 DNA follows: TGCGCAGCGGGGGCGCGAGACTATGGCTACACCTTC. This translates into CAAGARDYGYTF.

The J gene is TRBJ2-7, the V gene TRBV7-8; no clear D gene. V was clipped by 6 bases and J by 3 bases, with 9 bases between them. Germline CDR1 SGHVS, CDR2 FQNEAQ. The CDR3 covers 12 residues. The CDR3 DNA sequence: TGTGCCAGCAGGCCGGGTGACTACGAGCAGTACTTC. It is translated as CASRPGDYEQYF.

This chain uses TRBV5-1 with TRBJ1-1; D not certain. Trimming shortened V by 7 bases and J by 2 bases, and 12 bases separated the two germline ends. This CDR3 comprises 13 residues. Germline V gene sequence: CDR1 SGHRS, CDR2 YFSETQ. The CDR3 spells CASRFQTNTEAFF. CDR3 bases: TGCGCCAGCCGGTTTCAAACCAACACTGAAGCTTTCTTT.

The gene calls are TRBV6-1 and TRBJ1-1; D not resolved. Germline CDR1 reads MNHNS; CDR2 reads SASEGT. Trimming cost V 4 bases and J 5 bases, with 11 bases left between them. This CDR3 is 13 amino acids long. The CDR3 spells CASSGFRTTEAFF. CDR3 bases: TGTGCCAGCAGTGGCTTCAGAACGACTGAAGCTTTCTTT.

The chain has TRBV9 and TRBJ2-7, with D perhaps matching TRBD2 (5 bases). V was shortened by 3 bases and J by 5 bases, with 21 bases between the two germline ends. The germline CDR1 and CDR2 sequences are SGDLS and YYNGEE. CDR3 length equals 16 residues. The CDR3 sequence: CASSARAFGSTHEQYF. CDR3 in DNA: TGTGCCAGCAGCGCGAGGGCCTTTGGGAGTACCCACGAGCAGTACTTC.

The CDR3 sequence: CASSDSSSGPTDTQYF. CDR3 DNA sequence: TGTGCCAGCAGTGACTCTTCTAGCGGCCCCACAGATACGCAGTATTTT. The chain is built from TRBV6-4 and TRBJ2-3, with TRBD2 identical over 7 bases. This CDR3 is 16 amino acids long. In germline, CDR1 is MRHNA, CDR2 SNTAGT. The trim removed 0 bases at V and 2 bases at J, leaving 5 bases unmatched.

V is TRBV21-1 and J is TRBJ2-5; TRBD1 reflects the table's D call only, with no check against the DNA. TRBV21-1 corresponds to a pseudogene. This CDR3 is 20 amino acids long. The chain's CDR3 is CASSKGLGQGVPPDGETQYF. CDR3 coding DNA: TGTGCCAGCAGCAAAGGTTTGGGACAGGGGGTACCTCCCGACGGGGAGACCCAGTACTTC.

The rearrangement uses TRBV11-3 and TRBJ2-7; no clear D. The CDR3 length is 13 residues. V was shortened by 5 bases and J by 4 bases, with 12 bases between the two germline ends. Per germline, CDR1 SGHNT and CDR2 YENEEA. The chain's CDR3 is CASSLYGAYEQYF. The DNA for the CDR3 is TGTGCCAGCAGCCTCTACGGAGCATACGAGCAGTACTTC.

The J gene is TRBJ1-1, the V gene TRBV27; D is possibly TRBD1 (5 bases). Germline loops: CDR1 MNHEY, CDR2 SMNVEV (reference sequence). V was trimmed by 4 bases and J by 5 bases, leaving 14 bases between them. This CDR3 spans 14 amino acids. In DNA, the CDR3 is TGTGCCAGCAGTTACGGGACTGGGGGGACTGAAGCTTTCTTT. It encodes CASSYGTGGTEAFF.

This clone was observed once. This sequence joins TRBV7-6 and TRBJ2-7; possibly TRBD2 for D (6 bases). This CDR3 is built from 17 residues. Trimming removed 5 bases at V and 6 bases at J, with 26 bases between. Germline V gene lookup returns CDR1 SGHVS and CDR2 FNYEAQ. The chain's CDR3 is CASSEASRLQEGPEQYF. The CDR3 DNA follows: TGTGCCAGCAGCGAGGCCTCGAGGCTACAGGAGGGTCCCGAGCAGTACTTC. The full variable domain, completed using reference TRBV7-6 and TRBJ2-7, is GAGVSQSPRYKVTKRGQDVALRCDPISGHVSLYWYRQALGQGPEFLTYFNYEAQQDKSGLPNDRFSAERPEGSISTLTIQRTEQRDSAMYRCASSEASRLQEGPEQYFGPGTRLTVT.

The CDR3 sequence: CASSPPVSGVSEQYF. CDR3 coding DNA: TGTGCCAGCTCACCACCGGTTTCAGGGGTAAGCGAGCAGTACTTC. V and J are TRBV18 and TRBJ2-7, with TRBD1 as a possible D gene (6 bases). The CDR3 extends over 15 amino acids. V lost 0 bases and J 6 bases, leaving 15 bases between the germline ends. Germline assignment: CDR1 KGHSH and CDR2 LQKENI.

This clone was detected only once. The chain is built from TRBV6-4 and TRBJ2-3; no definite D call. Per germline, CDR1 MRHNA and CDR2 SNTAGT. The CDR3 spans 14 residues. Trimming took off 4 bases at V and 0 bases at J, with 8 bases between the two ends. The chain's CDR3 is CASSAEISTDTQYF. The CDR3 DNA is TGTGCCAGCAGTGCCGAGATCAGCACAGATACGCAGTATTTT.

V is TRBV19 and J is TRBJ1-2; 11 bases fit TRBD1. CDR1 and CDR2 (germline): LNHDA, SQIVND (reference sequence). This CDR3 comprises 14 residues. The J segment lost 8 bases and the V segment lost 6 bases, leaving 8 bases of the junction unmatched. The CDR3 is CASRTGQGAPGYTF. Written as DNA, the CDR3 is TGTGCCAGTAGAACCGGACAGGGGGCTCCCGGCTACACCTTC.

The CDR3 loop reads CASSHHGPGQPTEAFF. The CDR3 region has the DNA TGCGCCAGCAGCCACCACGGGCCGGGACAGCCGACTGAAGCTTTCTTT. J is TRBJ1-1 and V is TRBV4-3, with TRBD1 matching over 7 bases. The CDR3 consists of 16 residues. V was clipped by 3 bases and J by 5 bases; unmatched bases: 12. The germline CDR1 and CDR2 sequences are LGHNA and YSLEER.

This clone occurred once. The rearrangement uses TRBV6-5 and TRBJ2-7; TRBD1 agrees at 7 bases. The V segment lost 0 bases and the J segment 0 bases; nucleotides outside the gene matches: 2. The V gene's germline CDR1 is MNHEY and CDR2 SVGAGI. The CDR3 totals 15 residues. The CDR3 coding sequence is TGTGCCAGCAGTTACTCGCCAGGGGGCTCCTACGAGCAGTACTTC. Its protein is CASSYSPGGSYEQYF.

The chain links TRBV7-3 to TRBJ2-2, with TRBD1 identical over 9 bases. V shed 5 bases, J shed 5 bases, and the junction held 9 bases outside the gene matches. The CDR3 runs 16 residues. The germline CDR1 and CDR2 sequences are SGHTA and FQGTGA. The CDR3 region is CASSPRGTGPTGELFF. For the CDR3, the DNA is TGTGCCAGCAGCCCCAGGGGGACAGGGCCGACCGGGGAGCTGTTTTTT.

This chain uses TRBV9 with TRBJ2-4; 14 bases line up with TRBD2. The CDR3 runs 19 residues. CDR1 is SGDLS, CDR2 YYNGEE, per germline. V dropped 0 bases and J dropped 5; count of bases not matched to a gene: 10. This CDR3 is CASSVAQGLAGGGENIQYF. In nucleotides, the CDR3 is TGTGCCAGCAGCGTAGCTCAAGGACTAGCGGGAGGAGGAGAAAACATTCAGTACTTC.

This clone was counted at least ten times. The J gene is TRBJ2-3, the V gene TRBV6-4; D is uncertain. This CDR3 is built from 14 residues. V gave up 3 bases and J gave up 0 bases, with 7 bases separating them. Germline values: CDR1 MRHNA, CDR2 SNTAGT. Here the CDR3 reads CASSESGSTDTQYF. CDR3 nucleotide sequence: TGTGCCAGCAGTGAGTCGGGTAGCACAGATACGCAGTATTTT.

The chain joins TRBV7-9 to TRBJ1-2, with a tentative D call TRBD1 (6 bases). The CDR3 runs 13 residues. V shed 8 bases and J shed 8 bases, with 18 bases lying between them. Germline V gives CDR1 SEHNR, CDR2 FQNEAQ (reference sequence). CDR3 region: CASPSGDLMGYTF. For the CDR3, the DNA is TGTGCCAGCCCCTCAGGGGATCTTATGGGCTACACCTTC.

Remarks on this clone: A read error is possible here, since a much larger clone lies one base away. The rearrangement joins TRBV4-3 to TRBJ2-6; D is unresolved. Trimming pared 0 bases from V and 3 bases from J, leaving 9 bases between. The CDR3 runs 16 residues. Germline V gene sequence: CDR1 LGHNA, CDR2 YSLEER. CDR3 residues: CASSQDLQVGANVLTF. CDR3 in DNA: TGCGCCAGCAGCCAAGATCTCCAGGTTGGGGCCAACGTCCTGACTTTC.

As to this clone: Its ends do not fully match the called genes, so a read error is possible. The V gene is TRBV29-1, the J gene TRBJ2-2, with 11 bases fitting TRBD1. This CDR3 is built from 16 residues. Germline loops: CDR1 SQVTM, CDR2 ANQGSEA. CDR3 region: CSVEGKDRGRPGELFF. The CDR3 DNA follows: TGCAGCGTGGAAGGAAAGGACAGGGGGCGCCCCGGGGAGCTGTTTTTT.

The V gene is TRBV28, the J gene TRBJ2-2; 10 bases map to TRBD2. V was clipped by 2 bases and J by 6 bases; unmatched bases: 3. CDR3 length equals 15 residues. Germline CDR1 reads MDHEN; CDR2 reads SYDVKM. CDR3: CASSLALAGSGELFF. CDR3 sequence (DNA): TGTGCCAGCAGTTTAGCACTAGCGGGGTCCGGGGAGCTGTTTTTT. Full variable domain (remainder filled in from reference TRBV28 and TRBJ2-2): DVKVTQSSRYLVKRTGEKVFLECVQDMDHENMFWYRQDPGLGLRLIYFSYDVKMKEKGDIPEGYSVSREKKERFSLILESASTNQTSMYLCASSLALAGSGELFFGEGSRLTVL.

In nucleotides, the CDR3 is TGTGCCAGCAGCGTAGCTGACTACCTCCAAGAGACCCAGTACTTC. This codes for CASSVADYLQETQYF. V gene TRBV9 combines with J gene TRBJ2-5; tentatively, D is TRBD2 (5 bases). The CDR3 contains 15 residues. CDR1 and CDR2 (germline): SGDLS, YYNGEE. V dropped 0 bases and J dropped 1 base, with 10 bases sitting between them.

The V and J genes are TRBV7-8 and TRBJ2-7, with a possible D match to TRBD1 (6 bases). The germline CDR1 and CDR2 sequences are SGHVS and FQNEAQ. The germline V and J ends were trimmed by 5 bases and 6 bases, with 11 bases remaining between them. This CDR3 contains 12 residues. The CDR3 DNA follows: TGTGCCAGCAGCCCAAACAGGGTCGAGCAGTACTTC. Its translation is CASSPNRVEQYF. Full variable domain (remainder filled in from reference TRBV7-8 and TRBJ2-7): GAGVSQSPRYKVAKRGQDVALRCDPISGHVSLFWYQQALGQGPEFLTYFQNEAQLDKSGLPSDRFFAERPEGSVSTLKIQRTQQEDSAVYLCASSPNRVEQYFGPGTRLTVT.

The table lists this clone with a few counts. The chain links TRBV7-9 to TRBJ2-7; 8 bases map to TRBD1. The CDR3 has 15 residues. The germline CDR1 and CDR2 sequences are SEHNR and FQNEAQ (reference sequence). V shed 4 bases and J 4 bases; nucleotides not matched to a gene: 9. CDR3 coding DNA: TGTGCCAGCAGCTACCGACAGGGGAGAGTTTACGAGCAGTACTTC. Protein sequence: CASSYRQGRVYEQYF.

This rearrangement joins TRBV30 to TRBJ1-4; D gene ambiguous. The CDR3 contains 13 residues. The germline V gene has CDR1 GTSNPN and CDR2 SVGIG (reference sequence). Trimming shortened V by 4 bases and J by 7 bases, and 13 bases separated the two germline ends. The CDR3 DNA follows: TGTGCCTGGACCCCCGGGGAAATTGAAAAACTGTTTTTT. It codes for CAWTPGEIEKLFF.

The gene calls are TRBV9 and TRBJ1-5; D unresolved. V was pared by 0 bases and J by 4 bases, with 11 bases between. This CDR3 is 15 amino acids long. Germline V lookup: CDR1 SGDLS, CDR2 YYNGEE. CDR3 sequence (DNA): TGTGCCAGCAGCGTAGACGTATCGGGAAATCAGCCCCAGCATTTT. Translation gives CASSVDVSGNQPQHF.

This clone was picked up one time. The gene calls are TRBV7-9 and TRBJ1-5; 9 nucleotides line up with TRBD1. CDR1 SEHNR and CDR2 FQNEAQ come from the germline V gene (reference sequence). The CDR3 spans 17 residues. V lost 6 bases, J lost 3 bases, and 12 bases stayed unmatched. In DNA, the CDR3 is TGTGCCAGCAGTTCGGACAGGGGCATTCCACCCAATCAGCCCCAGCATTTT. The encoded protein is CASSSDRGIPPNQPQHF.

The chain is built from TRBV14 and TRBJ2-7; 8 bases line up with TRBD1. Losses at the gene ends were 4 bases for V and 5 bases for J; bases not matched to a gene: 7. Germline V lookup: CDR1 SGHDN, CDR2 FVKESK. CDR3 length: 14 amino acids. Here the CDR3 DNA reads TGTGCCAGCAGCCGGGGGCGGACAGGGAACGAGCAGTACTTC. Protein sequence: CASSRGRTGNEQYF.

J is TRBJ1-5 and V is TRBV6-1, with D perhaps matching TRBD1 (5 bases). The germline CDR1 and CDR2 sequences are MNHNS and SASEGT. V dropped 8 bases and J dropped 2 bases, with 10 bases sitting between them. This CDR3 contains 13 residues. The CDR3 region is CASLATGNQPQHF. CDR3 sequence (DNA): TGTGCCAGCCTCGCGACAGGCAATCAGCCCCAGCATTTT.

The chain joins TRBV4-2 to TRBJ2-7, with 11 positions matching TRBD2. The V gene's germline CDR1 is LGHNA and CDR2 YNFKEQ. This CDR3 region has 16 residues. V gave up 0 bases and J gave up 2 bases; unmatched junction bases: 3. Written as DNA, the CDR3 is TGTGCCAGCAGCCAAGATATGACTAGCGGGGCCTACGAGCAGTACTTC. It codes for CASSQDMTSGAYEQYF.